Listed below are T cell receptor beta chains from one sample, sequenced in a study of OX40 agonist ivuxolimab in advanced cancers. Measured with immunoSEQ multiplex PCR; TCRdb has only the in-frame clones, and not every one. The sample yields just over 95,000 clones, approximately 85% seen once. The specimen was CD4+ or CD8+ T cells sorted from blood, collected in a trial of the OX40 agonist ivuxolimab. These receptors were obtained from an adult with an advanced solid tumor such as melanoma, head and neck, liver or kidney cancer. CDR3s include the opening cysteine and the closing phenylalanine or tryptophan. D genes are given only for firm matches. The size of a clone is reported for some rows only, either as once, few or many, or as a class for expanded clones.

V gene	J gene	clone size	D gene	CDR3 protein	CDR3 DNA
TRBV10-1	TRBJ2-3	.	.	CASSDTMGAGTDTQYF	TGCGCCAGCAGTGACACGATGGGGGCTGGCACAGATACGCAGTATTTT
TRBV27	TRBJ2-1	.	TRBD2	CASSLGTSGNEQFF	TGTGCCAGCAGTTTAGGGACTAGCGGCAATGAGCAGTTCTTC
TRBV27	TRBJ2-7	.	.	CASSFRDNSYEQYF	TGTGCCAGCAGTTTCCGGGACAACTCCTACGAGCAGTACTTC
TRBV2	TRBJ2-2	few	.	CASRTDTGELFF	TGTGCCAGCAGGACAGACACCGGGGAGCTGTTTTTT
TRBV6-1	TRBJ2-3	.	TRBD1	CASPRTGTTDTQYF	TGTGCCAGCCCCAGGACAGGGACCACAGATACGCAGTATTTT
TRBV30	TRBJ2-7	.	.	CAWSAAQPTQGEQYF	TGTGCCTGGAGTGCCGCCCAGCCAACCCAGGGGGAGCAGTACTTC
TRBV5-1	TRBJ2-1	.	.	CASSLRSRGSSYNEQFF	TGCGCCAGCAGCTTGAGGAGTCGGGGGAGTTCCTACAATGAGCAGTTCTTC
TRBV11-3	TRBJ2-3	.	.	CASSGGGADTQYF	TGTGCCAGCAGCGGGGGCGGGGCAGATACGCAGTATTTT
TRBV10-3	TRBJ2-1	.	.	CAITGDNEQFF	TGTGCCATCACGGGTGACAATGAGCAGTTCTTC
TRBV28	TRBJ2-3	.	TRBD2	CASSLGLAGATDTQYF	TGTGCCAGCAGTTTGGGTCTAGCGGGAGCCACAGATACGCAGTATTTT
TRBV5-1	TRBJ2-1	.	.	CASSLPPVQHRSPLNEQFF	TGCGCCAGCAGCTTGCCACCCGTCCAGCATCGATCTCCTCTCAATGAGCAGTTCTTC
TRBV7-9	TRBJ2-2	.	.	CASSSGTPGELFF	TGTGCCAGCAGCTCCGGGACACCCGGGGAGCTGTTTTTT
TRBV7-9	TRBJ1-1	once	.	CASSFKDSWNTEAFF	TGTGCCAGCAGCTTCAAGGACAGTTGGAACACTGAAGCTTTCTTT
TRBV7-2	TRBJ2-7	.	.	CASSLLGGARAYEQYF	TGTGCCAGCAGCTTACTAGGGGGGGCGCGTGCCTACGAGCAGTACTTC
TRBV7-9	TRBJ1-1	.	.	CASSFAGINEAFF	TGTGCCAGCAGCTTCGCAGGGATCAATGAAGCTTTCTTT
TRBV19	TRBJ2-1	.	.	CASSGWDFSGYEQFF	TGTGCCAGTAGTGGCTGGGACTTCTCCGGGTATGAGCAGTTCTTC
TRBV6-5	TRBJ2-7	.	.	CASRVTPYDEQYF	TGTGCCAGCAGGGTCACGCCCTATGACGAGCAGTACTTC
TRBV7-2	TRBJ2-7	.	TRBD2	CASSPTSAYEQYF	TGTGCCAGCAGCCCCACTAGCGCCTACGAGCAGTACTTC
TRBV15	TRBJ1-5	.	.	CATSRDNRNNQPQHF	TGTGCCACCAGCAGAGATAACAGGAACAATCAGCCCCAGCATTTT
TRBV28	TRBJ2-7	few	TRBD1	CASSPRDSPREQYF	TGTGCCAGCAGTCCGAGGGACAGCCCACGAGAGCAGTACTTC
TRBV7-9	TRBJ2-3	.	.	CASSLRSGLSTDTQYF	TGTGCCAGCAGCTTACGTAGCGGCTTAAGCACAGATACGCAGTATTTT
TRBV6-1	TRBJ2-5	.	TRBD2	CASSEALAGQETQYF	TGTGCCAGCAGTGAAGCTCTAGCGGGACAAGAGACCCAGTACTTC
TRBV11-2	TRBJ2-7	.	.	CASTGAYEQYF	TGTGCCAGCACCGGGGCCTACGAGCAGTACTTC
TRBV9	TRBJ1-4	.	TRBD1	CASSALDRGNEKLFF	TGTGCCAGCAGCGCCCTCGACAGGGGCAATGAAAAACTGTTTTTT
TRBV27	TRBJ1-1	once	TRBD1	CASSLGPRTGGTEAFF	TGTGCCAGCAGTTTGGGGCCCCGGACAGGGGGAACTGAAGCTTTCTTT
TRBV5-1	TRBJ2-6	.	.	CASSLGAGANVLTF	TGCGCCAGCAGCTTGGGGGCTGGGGCCAACGTCCTGACTTTC
TRBV11-2	TRBJ2-6	.	.	CASSFIGGPGANVLTF	TGTGCCAGCAGCTTTATCGGAGGCCCTGGGGCCAACGTCCTGACTTTC
TRBV10-1	TRBJ1-5	.	.	CASNPDSTNQPQHF	TGCGCCAGCAATCCCGACAGCACCAATCAGCCCCAGCATTTT
TRBV7-9	TRBJ2-2	.	TRBD1	CAGRDRVNTGELFF	TGTGCCGGCCGGGACAGGGTGAACACCGGGGAGCTGTTTTTT
TRBV7-2	TRBJ2-1	.	TRBD1	CASSPWTGPQFF	TGTGCCAGCAGCCCATGGACAGGACCCCAGTTCTTC
TRBV4-1	TRBJ2-3	.	.	CASSQGGDRGTQYF	TGCGCCAGCAGCCAAGGGGGGGACCGAGGTACGCAGTATTTT
TRBV19	TRBJ2-3	.	.	CASSIEGRTDTQYF	TGTGCCAGTAGTATAGAGGGGAGGACAGATACGCAGTATTTT
TRBV7-2	TRBJ1-3	.	.	CASSLGQGNTIYF	TGTGCCAGCAGCTTAGGTCAGGGAAACACCATATATTTT
TRBV13	TRBJ2-7	.	TRBD2	CASRRTSTYEQYF	TGTGCCAGCAGAAGGACTAGCACCTACGAGCAGTACTTC
TRBV11-2	TRBJ2-3	.	.	CASSHSPAFTDTQYF	TGTGCCAGCAGCCATTCCCCGGCTTTCACAGATACGCAGTATTTT
TRBV19	TRBJ2-7	.	.	CASSTGTYEQYF	TGTGCCAGTAGTACCGGGACCTACGAGCAGTACTTC
TRBV7-9	TRBJ2-5	.	.	CASSLGQETQYF	TGTGCCAGCAGCTTAGGGCAAGAGACCCAGTACTTC
TRBV11-3	TRBJ2-7	.	.	CASRRGTDLTYEQYF	TGTGCCAGCAGACGCGGGACGGACCTAACCTACGAGCAGTACTTC
TRBV7-9	TRBJ2-1	.	TRBD1	CASTLEDRLFF	TGTGCCAGCACCTTGGAGGACAGGTTGTTCTTC
TRBV13	TRBJ2-3	.	TRBD1	CASSFQGAGTDTQYF	TGTGCCAGCAGCTTTCAGGGGGCGGGCACAGATACGCAGTATTTT
TRBV18	TRBJ2-7	few	TRBD2	CASSPPSGATYEQYF	TGTGCCAGCTCACCTCCCAGCGGGGCTACTTACGAGCAGTACTTC
TRBV15	TRBJ2-1	.	TRBD2	CATSRDLRTSIYNEQFF	TGTGCCACCAGCAGAGATCTAAGGACTAGCATCTACAATGAGCAGTTCTTC
TRBV11-2	TRBJ1-2	.	.	CASSLDLTTPGYTF	TGTGCCAGCAGCTTAGATCTGACAACGCCTGGCTACACCTTC
TRBV28	TRBJ1-5	few	.	CASTRQVNQPQHF	TGTGCCAGCACCCGGCAGGTCAATCAGCCCCAGCATTTT
TRBV5-1	TRBJ1-3	.	TRBD1	CASSLVGGAFGNTIYF	TGCGCCAGCAGCTTGGTAGGGGGCGCCTTTGGAAACACCATATATTTT
TRBV6-1	TRBJ1-4	.	.	CASSEVTLREKLFF	TGTGCCAGCAGTGAAGTAACCCTCCGGGAAAAACTGTTTTTT
TRBV6-5	TRBJ2-1	few	TRBD2	CAVSSGGTYNEQFF	TGTGCCGTCAGTAGCGGGGGGACCTACAATGAGCAGTTCTTC
TRBV7-3	TRBJ2-5	.	TRBD2	CASSPGPSGQETQYF	TGTGCCAGCAGCCCCGGGCCTAGCGGTCAAGAGACCCAGTACTTC
TRBV2	TRBJ2-7	.	TRBD2	CASSEWGRAYEQYF	TGTGCCAGCAGTGAATGGGGGAGGGCCTACGAGCAGTACTTC
TRBV9	TRBJ2-1	.	.	CASSSSASSYNEQFF	TGTGCCAGCAGCTCTAGCGCCAGCTCCTACAATGAGCAGTTCTTC
TRBV28	TRBJ1-1	.	.	CASSSRMEVNTEAFF	TGTGCCAGCAGTTCAAGGATGGAAGTGAACACTGAAGCTTTCTTT
TRBV9	TRBJ2-7	.	.	CASSPQAGGPSTTYEQYF	TGTGCCAGCAGCCCACAAGCCGGAGGGCCCTCCACTACCTACGAGCAGTACTTC
TRBV28	TRBJ2-7	.	.	CASSFGEGVDEQYF	.
TRBV11-2	TRBJ2-1	.	.	CASSLDFEESEQFF	TGTGCCAGCAGCTTAGATTTCGAGGAGAGTGAGCAGTTCTTC